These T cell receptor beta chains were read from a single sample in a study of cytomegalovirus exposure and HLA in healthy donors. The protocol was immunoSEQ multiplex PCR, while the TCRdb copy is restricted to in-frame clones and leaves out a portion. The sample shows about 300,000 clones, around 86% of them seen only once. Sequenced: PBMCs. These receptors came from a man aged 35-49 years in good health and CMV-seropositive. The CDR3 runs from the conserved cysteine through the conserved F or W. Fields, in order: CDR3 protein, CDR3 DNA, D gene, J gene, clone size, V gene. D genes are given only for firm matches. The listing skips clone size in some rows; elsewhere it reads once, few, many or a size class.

CASSVFQGGNTEAFF TGTGCCAGCAGCGTATTTCAGGGGGGGAACACTGAAGCTTTCTTT TRBD1 TRBJ1-1 . TRBV9
CSVESRAYEQYF TGCAGCGTTGAAAGCAGGGCCTACGAGCAGTACTTC . TRBJ2-7 . TRBV29-1
CASSQERKAGDYEQYF TGTGCCAGCAGCCAAGAGCGTAAGGCGGGAGATTACGAGCAGTACTTC TRBD2 TRBJ2-7 . TRBV14
CASSEDEIGGETQYF TGTGCCAGCAGTGAAGATGAAATAGGCGGAGAGACCCAGTACTTC . TRBJ2-5 . TRBV6-1
CASSYSRASTEAFF TGTGCCAGCAGTTACTCGCGGGCTTCCACTGAAGCTTTCTTT . TRBJ1-1 . TRBV6-5
CASSQDGDYQPQHF TGTGCCAGCAGCCAAGATGGAGATTATCAGCCCCAGCATTTT . TRBJ1-5 . TRBV4-2
CAISGQGANTEAFF TGTGCCATCAGTGGGCAGGGGGCGAACACTGAAGCTTTCTTT TRBD1 TRBJ1-1 . TRBV10-3
CASSPTETSGRLGELFF TGTGCCAGCAGCCCAACCGAGACTAGCGGGAGACTCGGGGAGCTGTTTTTT TRBD2 TRBJ2-2 . TRBV11-2
CASSLTGTGNNEQFF TGTGCCAGCAGCTTAACCGGGACAGGGAATAATGAGCAGTTCTTC TRBD1 TRBJ2-1 . TRBV28
CASSDRLAGVVSFADTQYF TGTGCCAGCAGCGACAGACTAGCGGGAGTCGTCAGCTTTGCAGATACGCAGTATTTT TRBD2 TRBJ2-3 . TRBV14
CSVSAYQETQYF TGCAGCGTCTCAGCGTACCAAGAGACCCAGTACTTC . TRBJ2-5 . TRBV29-1
CASSPREGRTEAFF TGTGCCAGCAGCCCCAGAGAGGGCCGAACTGAAGCTTTCTTT . TRBJ1-1 . TRBV7-8
CASRPDSGRYNEQFF TGTGCCAGTAGACCGGATAGCGGGAGGTACAATGAGCAGTTCTTC TRBD2 TRBJ2-1 once TRBV19
CASSLAGRAYEQYF TGTGCCAGCAGCTTAGCCGGGAGGGCCTACGAGCAGTACTTC TRBD2 TRBJ2-7 . TRBV7-2
CASSPGGRDNEQFF TGCGCCAGCTCCCCGGGGGGGAGAGACAATGAGCAGTTCTTC TRBD2 TRBJ2-1 . TRBV5-1
CASSLGLAGEATDTQYF TGTGCCAGCAGCTTGGGGCTAGCGGGAGAAGCAACAGATACGCAGTATTTT TRBD2 TRBJ2-3 . TRBV5-6
CASSPGAWGEQYF TGTGCCAGCAGCCCGGGAGCCTGGGGCGAGCAGTACTTC . TRBJ2-7 . TRBV9
CASSQIAGGPFTGELFF TGTGCCAGCAGCCAAATAGCGGGAGGGCCGTTTACCGGGGAGCTGTTTTTT TRBD2 TRBJ2-2 once TRBV14
CASSQALGQGGYEQYF TGCGCCAGCAGCCAAGCCCTGGGACAGGGAGGCTACGAGCAGTACTTC TRBD1 TRBJ2-7 . TRBV4-3
CASSPRSGTGNGAGNTIYF TGTGCCAGCTCACCACGCTCCGGGACAGGGAACGGAGCAGGAAACACCATATATTTT TRBD1 TRBJ1-3 . TRBV18
CASSTRTGYEQYF TGCGCCAGCAGCACTCGGACAGGCTACGAGCAGTACTTC TRBD1 TRBJ2-7 . TRBV4-1
CASTSRTSGTYEQYF TGTGCCAGCACGTCCCGGACTAGCGGGACCTACGAGCAGTACTTC TRBD2 TRBJ2-7 . TRBV6-5
CATRSGTGAYEQYF TGTGCCACCCGATCCGGGACAGGGGCCTACGAGCAGTACTTC TRBD1 TRBJ2-7 . TRBV28
CASSVTGLETQYF TGCGCCAGCAGTGTTACAGGGCTGGAGACCCAGTACTTC . TRBJ2-5 once TRBV10-2
CASSYVPTGAYQPQHF TGTGCCAGCAGTTACGTCCCTACAGGTGCCTATCAGCCCCAGCATTTT . TRBJ1-5 . TRBV6-6
CASSSSDSAYGYTF TGTGCCAGCAGCTCGTCGGACAGCGCTTATGGCTACACCTTC . TRBJ1-2 . TRBV5-6
CASSLGRFTKQYF TGTGCCAGCAGCTTAGGCCGGTTTACGAAGCAGTACTTC . TRBJ2-7 once TRBV7-2
CASSLEPAGYEQYF TGCGCCAGCAGCTTGGAGCCTGCAGGCTACGAGCAGTACTTC . TRBJ2-7 . TRBV5-1
CSSSLAGRGQETQYF TGTTCCAGCAGCTTAGCGGGGAGAGGGCAAGAGACCCAGTACTTC TRBD2 TRBJ2-5 . TRBV7-9
CASKIAGLAGGGDTQYF TGTGCCAGCAAGATCGCGGGACTAGCGGGAGGGGGAGATACGCAGTATTTT TRBD2 TRBJ2-3 . TRBV28
CASREYLLAKWSSTDTQYF TGTGCCAGCAGGGAATACCTCCTAGCGAAGTGGTCCAGCACAGATACGCAGTATTTT . TRBJ2-3 . TRBV2
CAISEPPLGDGNQPQHF TGTGCCATCAGTGAGCCCCCGTTGGGCGACGGCAATCAGCCCCAGCATTTT . TRBJ1-5 . TRBV10-3
CASSLQGARNSPLHF TGTGCCAGCAGCCTCCAGGGGGCGCGGAATTCACCCCTCCACTTT TRBD1 TRBJ1-6 . TRBV28
CASSVLGGDEQYF TGTGCCAGCAGCGTATTGGGGGGGGACGAGCAGTACTTC TRBD2 TRBJ2-7 once TRBV9
CASSPGTVNTGELFF TGTGCCAGTAGCCCCGGGACAGTGAACACCGGGGAGCTGTTTTTT TRBD1 TRBJ2-2 . TRBV19
CASSRDSASYEQYF TGCGCCAGCAGCCGGGACAGTGCTTCCTACGAGCAGTACTTC TRBD1 TRBJ2-7 . TRBV10-1
CASSLNGQGPDEQYF TGTGCCAGCAGCTTAAACGGGCAGGGTCCCGACGAGCAGTACTTC . TRBJ2-7 . TRBV7-8
CASSPPGQGSIKQYF TGTGCCAGCTCACCACCGGGACAGGGGTCTATCAAGCAGTACTTC TRBD1 TRBJ2-7 . TRBV18
CASSQVGGTGGQETQYF TGTGCCAGCAGCCAAGTAGGTGGGACAGGGGGCCAAGAGACCCAGTACTTC TRBD1 TRBJ2-5 . TRBV4-2
CAWSGARGTGHEKLFF TGTGCCTGGAGTGGGGCCCGGGGGACAGGACATGAAAAACTGTTTTTT TRBD1 TRBJ1-4 . TRBV30
CASSHYSGATYEQYF TGTGCCAGCAGCCATTATAGCGGGGCTACCTACGAGCAGTACTTC TRBD2 TRBJ2-7 once TRBV7-2
CASSRWQDTWYEQYF TGTGCCAGCAGCAGGTGGCAGGACACATGGTACGAGCAGTACTTC . TRBJ2-7 . TRBV11-2
CASSYPGRSAYEQYF TGTGCCAGCAGTTACCCCGGGAGAAGTGCCTACGAGCAGTACTTC . TRBJ2-7 . TRBV6-5
CASSKEGGKDTQYF TGTGCCAGCAGTAAAGAAGGGGGAAAAGATACGCAGTATTTT . TRBJ2-3 . TRBV25-1
CASSVSTASYEQYF TGTGCCAGCAGCGTAAGTACAGCCTCCTACGAGCAGTACTTC . TRBJ2-7 once TRBV9
CASRDRVNTEAFF TGTGCCAGCAGAGACAGGGTGAACACTGAAGCTTTCTTT TRBD1 TRBJ1-1 . TRBV2
CASTSPTGTEAFF TGTGCCAGCACTAGCCCCACCGGCACTGAAGCTTTCTTT . TRBJ1-1 . TRBV27
CASSYAGGGYNEQFF TGTGCCAGCAGTTACGCCGGGGGAGGTTACAATGAGCAGTTCTTC . TRBJ2-1 . TRBV6-6
CASSPRTGAKNIQYF TGTGCCAGCAGCCCCCGGACAGGGGCCAAAAACATTCAGTACTTC TRBD1 TRBJ2-4 . TRBV9
CSVEEGNNQPQHF TGCAGCGTTGAGGAGGGCAACAATCAGCCCCAGCATTTT . TRBJ1-5 few TRBV29-1
CASSPNDRVYEQYF TGTGCCAGCTCACCGAACGACAGGGTATACGAGCAGTACTTC TRBD1 TRBJ2-7 once TRBV18
CASSQLELVPIDEQFF TGCGCCAGCAGCCAGCTAGAACTAGTCCCTATCGATGAGCAGTTCTTC . TRBJ2-1 few TRBV4-1
CASSFTGDGNQPQHF TGCGCCAGCAGCTTTACAGGGGATGGCAATCAGCCCCAGCATTTT TRBD1 TRBJ1-5 . TRBV5-1
CASSQGRGVYGYTF TGCGCCAGCAGCCAGGGCAGGGGGGTTTATGGCTACACCTTC TRBD1 TRBJ1-2 . TRBV4-1
CASSPAGPTEQYF TGTGCCAGCAGCCCCGCGGGACCCACCGAGCAGTACTTC . TRBJ2-7 . TRBV5-4